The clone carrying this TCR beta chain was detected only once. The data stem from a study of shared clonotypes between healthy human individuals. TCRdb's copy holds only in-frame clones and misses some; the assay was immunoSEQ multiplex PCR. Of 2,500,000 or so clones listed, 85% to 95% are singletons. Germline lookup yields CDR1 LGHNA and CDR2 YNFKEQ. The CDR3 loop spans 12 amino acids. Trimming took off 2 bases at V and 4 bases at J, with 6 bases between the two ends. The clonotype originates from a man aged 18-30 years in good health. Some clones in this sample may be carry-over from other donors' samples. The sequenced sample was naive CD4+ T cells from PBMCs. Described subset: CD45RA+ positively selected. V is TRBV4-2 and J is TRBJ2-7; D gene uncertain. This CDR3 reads CASSQIEYEQYF. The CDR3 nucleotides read TGTGCCAGCAGCCAAATCGAATACGAGCAGTACTTC.